Sequencing of this T cell receptor beta chain was carried out in a study of regulatory T cells in long-lasting Graves disease. Arm-PCR of CDR3 regions and iRepertoire HTBI primers were used to build TCR beta libraries. TCRdb analysed the multiplex PCR reads with MiXCR anew, one entry per CDR3 protein. The sample records approximately 400,000 distinct CDR3 sequences, about 15% being singletons. Time point in this sample: newly diagnosed GD, antithyroid drugs for less than 3 months. From PBMCs, RNA was extracted and then used to make the TCR library. Germline V CDR1 and CDR2: MNHEY, SMNVEV (reference sequence). This CDR3 spans 18 amino acids. Unmatched junction bases numbered 14, after V lost 1 base and J lost 2 bases. The sample was also reused in another study, on T cells in Graves' hyperthyroidism and ophthalmopathy.

The chain has TRBV27 and TRBJ2-7; 7 positions agree with TRBD1. This receptor was taken from a woman aged 25 to 39 with Graves disease. Source: peripheral blood mononuclear cells (PBMCs), taken at new diagnosis, from a patient treated with antithyroid drugs. The CDR3 sequence is CASSLFLGGQLIPYEQYF. The CDR3 DNA follows: TGTGCCAGCAGTTTATTCTTAGGGGGACAGCTTATCCCCTACGAGCAGTACTTC.